This TCR beta chain comes out of a study of T cell responses to AZD1222 COVID-19 vaccine. Study-level background: Second-dose groups at about 4 or about 12 weeks were pooled. Broader study findings: No repertoire was sampled before or during the peak T cell response, only after it. Epitopes outside B.1.351 and B.1.1.7 mutated regions reportedly drew nearly half of spike TCRs. Across spike, vaccine-associated CD4 TCRs were found, dominant at 160-218 and 743-854.

About this clone: Its target is not known.

Profiled with immunoSEQ multiplex PCR; TCRdb holds only in-frame clones, not every one. The sample lists approximately 110,000 clones, roughly 88% occurring once. The CDR3 covers 13 residues. V was trimmed by 2 bases and J by 4 bases, leaving 6 bases between them. Germline CDR1 reads MNHEY; CDR2 reads SMNVEV (reference sequence). The TCR comes from an adult in good health. The specimen comprised peripheral blood, sampled on day 0 of AZD1222 vaccination. The chain recombines TRBV27 with TRBJ2-1, with a tentative D call TRBD1 (5 bases). The DNA of the CDR3 is TGTGCCAGCAGTTTACAGGGTTACAATGAGCAGTTCTTC. This translates into CASSLQGYNEQFF.